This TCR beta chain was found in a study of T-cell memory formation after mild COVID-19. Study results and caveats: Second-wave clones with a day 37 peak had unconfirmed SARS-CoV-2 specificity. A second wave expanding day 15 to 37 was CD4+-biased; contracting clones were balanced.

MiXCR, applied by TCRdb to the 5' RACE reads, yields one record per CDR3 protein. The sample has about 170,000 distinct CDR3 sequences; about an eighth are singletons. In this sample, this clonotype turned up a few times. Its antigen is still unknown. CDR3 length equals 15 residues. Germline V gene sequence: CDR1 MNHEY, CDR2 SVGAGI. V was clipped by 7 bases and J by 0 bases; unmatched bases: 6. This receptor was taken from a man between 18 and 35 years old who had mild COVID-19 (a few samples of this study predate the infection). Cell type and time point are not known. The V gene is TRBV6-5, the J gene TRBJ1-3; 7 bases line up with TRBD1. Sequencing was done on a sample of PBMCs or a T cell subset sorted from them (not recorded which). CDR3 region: CASKQGSSSGNTIYF. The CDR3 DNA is TGTGCCAGCAAACAGGGGTCGTCCTCTGGAAACACCATATATTTT.